The 21 T cell receptor beta chains presented below share a single source sample, sequenced in a study of Tregs in tolerant kidney transplant recipients. Sequenced by immunoSEQ multiplex PCR; TCRdb stores in-frame clones only, minus some. Its clone listing holds about 48,000 clones. This specimen consisted of CD4+ T cells from blood, obtained before the transplant. The receptors stem from a human donor who received a combined kidney and bone marrow transplant.

Of note for this clone: From the germline J gene comes the end of the CDR3, since the read stops 3 residues before it. This chain joins TRBV18 and TRBJ2-7; 8 bases align to TRBD1. V trimming: 3 bases; J trimming: 3 bases; junction bases outside the gene matches: 10. Germline CDR1 and CDR2: KGHSH and LQKENI. This CDR3 has 16 amino acids. CDR3: CASSPRSGQGNYEQYF. The part of the CDR3 DNA that was read is TGTGCCAGCTCACCTCGTAGTGGACAGGGAAACTACGAG.

For this clone: The read finishes 3 residues shy of the CDR3 end, and the germline J gene is used to complete it. The V call is TRBV6-2 or TRBV6-3, the J call TRBJ1-2; TRBD1 is a possible D gene (5 bases). V lost 5 bases and J 2 bases, leaving 12 bases between the germline ends. CDR1 is MNHEY, CDR2 SVGEGT, per germline. This CDR3 is 14 amino acids long. CDR3 DNA (partial): TGTGCCAGCAGTACCCTGGGGCTGAACTATGGC. It yields the protein CASSTLGLNYG. The entire CDR3 is CASSTLGLNYGYTF.

Remarks on this clone: With the read ending 3 residues before the CDR3 end, the germline J gene is used to fill in that end. The genes are TRBV4-1 and TRBJ2-1; 7 positions match TRBD1. The V segment lost 2 bases and the J segment 6 bases; nucleotides outside the gene matches: 4. Germline CDR1 is MGHRA and CDR2 is YSYEKL. The CDR3 sequence is 14 residues long. CDR3 DNA, as far as it was read: TGCGCCAGCAGCCAACTGGGGACAGTCAATGAG. Translating it yields CASSQLGTVNE. The full-length CDR3 reads as CASSQLGTVNEQFF.

Details on this clone: The CDR3 end lies 3 residues beyond the end of the read and is filled in from the germline J gene. V and J are TRBV2 and TRBJ1-5; 9 nucleotides match TRBD1. Germline-derived CDR1 and CDR2 are SNHLY and FYNNEI. The trim removed 6 bases at V and 6 bases at J, leaving 9 bases unmatched. The CDR3 length is 15 residues. CDR3 in amino acids: CASSPDRGFGQPQHF. The part of the CDR3 DNA that was read is TGTGCCAGCAGCCCGGACAGGGGATTCGGTCAGCCC. Full variable domain (rest looked up from reference TRBV2 and TRBJ1-5): EPEVTQTPSHQVTQMGQEVILRCVPISNHLYFYWYRQILGQKVEFLVSFYNNEISEKSEIFDDQFSVERPDGSNFTLKIRSTKLEDSAMYFCASSPDRGFGQPQHFGDGTRLSIL.

A word on this clone: The sequence runs out 3 residues before the end of the CDR3; the remainder is reconstructed from the germline J gene. V is TRBV7-9 and J is TRBJ1-2; 11 nucleotides align to TRBD1. Germline V gives CDR1 SEHNR, CDR2 FQNEAQ (reference sequence). CDR3 length: 15 residues. CDR3 sequence: CASSLAGTGGKGYTF. CDR3 DNA, as far as it was read: TGTGCCAGCAGCTTAGCTGGGACAGGGGGAAAGGGC.

To note about this clone: The read terminates 3 residues before the CDR3 end, so the remaining end is supplied by the germline J gene. This chain links TRBV19 with TRBJ1-2, with TRBD1 identical over 7 bases. This CDR3 spans 14 amino acids. CDR1 and CDR2 from the germline V gene are LNHDA and SQIVND (reference sequence). Germline trimming cut 4 bases from V and 4 bases from J; bases unmatched to any gene: 6. The CDR3 sequence: CASSNRGYGYGYTF. The sequenced CDR3 bases are TGTGCCAGTAGTAACAGGGGTTACGGCTATGGC.

Of note for this clone: The germline gene is not matched at one end of the junction; a read error may be the cause. The CDR3 extends 3 residues past the end of the read, so its final part is completed from the germline J gene. The chain uses TRBV4-2 and TRBJ2-1, with 11 bases fitting TRBD1. This CDR3 contains 16 residues. Looked up from germline, CDR1 is LGHNA and CDR2 is YNFKEQ. Partial CDR3 DNA: TGCGCCAGCAGCCAAGAGGGGGGACAGGGGGGCAATGAG. Its protein product is CASSQEGGQGGNE. The complete CDR3 reads CASSQEGGQGGNEQFF.

About this clone itself: The CDR3 end is not reached by the read, which stops 3 residues before it; the germline J gene fills it in. This chain links TRBV5-1 with TRBJ2-1; D is unresolved. The germline V and J ends were trimmed by 1 base and 5 bases, with 10 bases remaining between them. Germline V gives CDR1 SGHRS, CDR2 YFSETQ. The CDR3 runs 14 residues. The part of the CDR3 DNA that was read is TGCGCCAGCAGCTTGTTGGCTAGTGACAATGAG. Its protein product is CASSLLASDNE. The complete CDR3 reads CASSLLASDNEQFF.

For this clone: The read stops 3 residues short of the end of the CDR3; the missing end is completed from the germline J gene. V is TRBV18 and J is TRBJ2-1; 8 bases fit TRBD1. V was clipped by 8 bases and J by 6 bases; unmatched bases: 6. CDR1 and CDR2 from the germline V gene are KGHSH and LQKENI. There are 13 residues in the CDR3. CDR3 region: CASASGQGNEQFF. The covered CDR3 bases are TGTGCCAGCGCCTCCGGACAGGGCAATGAG. The full variable domain, rest sourced from reference TRBV18 and TRBJ2-1, is NAGVMQNPRHLVRRRGQEARLRCSPMKGHSHVYWYRQLPEEGLKFMVYLQKENIIDESGMPKERFSAEFPKEGPSILRIQQVVRGDSAAYFCASASGQGNEQFFGPGTRLTVL.

A remark on this clone: The observed sequence ends 3 residues before the CDR3 terminus, with the missing tail filled in from the germline J gene. The chain carries TRBV20-1 and TRBJ2-2; 7 bases align to TRBD1. Germline V CDR1 and CDR2: DFQATT, SNEGSKA (reference sequence). Germline trimming cut 2 bases from V and 1 base from J; bases unmatched to any gene: 7. The CDR3 has 16 amino acids. This CDR3 is CSARTLGQQNTGELFF. The DNA read from the CDR3 is TGCAGTGCTAGAACCTTGGGACAGCAGAACACCGGGGAG.

In the case of this clone: From the germline J gene comes the end of the CDR3, since the read stops 3 residues before it. This chain uses TRBV19 with TRBJ2-3; TRBD1 matches at 7 bases. In germline, CDR1 is LNHDA, CDR2 SQIVND (reference sequence). This CDR3 has 13 residues. Trimming at V came to 6 bases and at J to 3 bases, leaving 3 bases not matched to a gene. CDR3 DNA, as far as it was read: TGTGCCAGTAGACGACAGGGTACAGATACG. Its protein product is CASRRQGTDT. The entire CDR3 reads CASRRQGTDTQYF.

Points on this clone: The CDR3 extends 3 residues past the end of the read, so its final part is completed from the germline J gene. The rearrangement joins TRBV2 to TRBJ2-1, with D possibly being TRBD2 (5 bases). The CDR3 spans 13 residues. V was cut by 6 bases and J by 4 bases, with 10 bases left in between. Looked up from germline, CDR1 is SNHLY and CDR2 is FYNNEI. Here the CDR3 reads CASSGLDYNEQFF. The DNA read from the CDR3 is TGTGCCAGCAGCGGACTTGATTACAATGAG.

Concerning this clone itself: The CDR3 is cut off 3 residues early in the read; its end comes from the germline J gene. The V call is TRBV20-1, the J call TRBJ2-1, with TRBD2 matching over 7 bases. The V segment lost 1 base and the J segment 4 bases; nucleotides outside the gene matches: 10. The CDR3 is made up of 16 amino acids. Germline V lookup: CDR1 DFQATT, CDR2 SNEGSKA (reference sequence). Partial CDR3 DNA: TGCAGTGCTAGAGTAGGTCGGGCTAGCGGTTACAATGAG. It specifies CSARVGRASGYNE. The full CDR3 protein reads CSARVGRASGYNEQFF.

A word on this clone: The read ends 3 residues before the CDR3 terminus; that terminus is restored from the germline J gene. This chain links TRBV20-1 with TRBJ2-1; 13 nucleotides line up with TRBD2. The CDR3 length is 14 residues. CDR1 is DFQATT and CDR2 is SNEGSKA in the germline V gene (reference sequence). Unmatched junction bases numbered 3, after V lost 5 bases and J lost 5 bases. The sequenced part of the CDR3 DNA is TGCAGTGCTTTCGGACTAGCGGGAGACAATGAG. Amino acid sequence: CSAFGLAGDNE. The entire CDR3 sequence reads CSAFGLAGDNEQFF.

Comment on this clone: The read finishes 3 residues shy of the CDR3 end, and the germline J gene is used to complete it. The chain employs TRBV5-1 and TRBJ2-1, with 10 bases matching TRBD2. Trimming took 4 bases from V and 6 from J; bases not matched to a gene: 10. From germline, CDR1 is SGHRS and CDR2 YFSETQ. CDR3 length: 16 residues. The covered CDR3 bases are TGCGCCAGCAGCGTAGGACCGGGACTAGCGTCCAATGAG. The encoded protein is CASSVGPGLASNE. The full CDR3 sequence reads CASSVGPGLASNEQFF.

As for this clone: From the germline J gene comes the end of the CDR3, since the read stops 3 residues before it. The V call is TRBV10-3, the J call TRBJ1-2; TRBD1 matches 7 bases. The CDR3 is 12 amino acids. With 10 bases clipped from V and 7 bases from J, the junction kept 9 bases outside the gene matches. Germline V gene sequence: CDR1 ENHRY, CDR2 SYGVKD. The CDR3 loop is CATTGTDSGYTF. The CDR3 bases that were read are TGTGCCACAACTGGGACAGATTCTGGC.

To note about this clone: The read ends 3 residues early relative to the CDR3; the germline J gene fills the gap. J is TRBJ2-3 and V is TRBV5-1; 9 bases are shared with TRBD1. Germline V gives CDR1 SGHRS, CDR2 YFSETQ. J lost 4 bases, V lost 6 bases, and 6 bases had no gene match. The CDR3 runs to 14 residues. CDR3 bases read: TGCGCCAGCACCCCCGGGACAGGGTCAGATACG. The encoded protein is CASTPGTGSDT. The entire CDR3 reads CASTPGTGSDTQYF. Full variable domain (rest looked up from reference TRBV5-1 and TRBJ2-3): KAGVTQTPRYLIKTRGQQVTLSCSPISGHRSVSWYQQTPGQGLQFLFEYFSETQRNKGNFPGRFSGRQFSNSRSEMNVSTLELGDSALYLCASTPGTGSDTQYFGPGTRLTVL.

Turning to this clone: The CDR3 extends 3 residues past the end of the read, so its final part is completed from the germline J gene. This rearrangement joins TRBV7-2 to TRBJ2-3; 13 bases line up with TRBD2. The germline V gene has CDR1 SGHTA and CDR2 FQGNSA. The length of the CDR3 is 17 residues. V lost 0 bases and J lost 7; bases outside the gene matches: 7. CDR3 sequence reads: CASSLAPLAGGPNTQYF. Partial CDR3 DNA: TGTGCCAGCAGCTTAGCCCCACTAGCGGGAGGGCCAAATACG.

Notes on this clone: The missing CDR3 end, 3 residues past where the read stops, is filled in from the germline J gene. The chain has TRBV18 and TRBJ2-7, with D possibly TRBD2 on 7 matching bases. V dropped 0 bases and J dropped 3 bases, with 9 bases sitting between them. CDR3 length: 14 residues. Germline lookup yields CDR1 KGHSH and CDR2 LQKENI. The CDR3 DNA, read in part, is TGTGCCAGCTCACCACCAGGGGGGGGCTACGAG. It translates to CASSPPGGGYE. The CDR3 reads in full as CASSPPGGGYEQYF.

The CDR3 sequence is CASSFSILGYTF. The covered CDR3 bases are TGTGCCAGCAGCTTCTCTATTCTGGGC. The chain carries TRBV7-9 and TRBJ1-2; unclear D gene. The read ends 3 residues early relative to the CDR3; the germline J gene fills the gap. Germline CDR1 and CDR2: SEHNR and FQNEAQ (reference sequence). This CDR3 has 12 amino acids.

The sequenced CDR3 bases are TGTGCCAGCAGCTTCAGGGGCGGAGGGCCCTCCACAGATACG. As protein: CASSFRGGGPSTDT. The whole CDR3 is CASSFRGGGPSTDTQYF. The chain is built from TRBV7-3 and TRBJ2-3; perhaps D is TRBD1 or TRBD2 (6 bases each). Read data end 3 residues before the CDR3 end; the end is taken from the germline J gene. V lost 3 bases and J lost 2, with 18 bases in between. Germline V lookup: CDR1 SGHTA, CDR2 FQGTGA. CDR3 length: 17 residues. Drawing the rest from reference TRBV7-3 and TRBJ2-3, the complete variable domain is GAGVSQTPSNKVTEKGKYVELRCDPISGHTALYWYRQSLGQGPEFLIYFQGTGAADDSGLPNDRFFAVRPEGSVSTLKIQRTERGDSAVYLCASSFRGGGPSTDTQYFGPGTRLTVL.